This T cell receptor (beta chain) was retrieved from a study of tumor-infiltrating lymphocytes in primary liver carcinoma. Overall study context: Both sexes were represented among patients, who were 30 to 69 years old. Among the tumors, stages were T1-T3 N0M0 and sizes about 4 to 11 cm.

Germline DNA was extracted too, while blood RNA derived from unsorted whole blood. CDR1 and CDR2 (germline): WSHSY, SAAADI. Losses at the gene ends were 7 bases for V and 6 bases for J; bases not matched to a gene: 8. The CDR3 is 14 amino acids. Production of TCR beta cDNA used approximately 480 ng total RNA together with a constant-region primer. Sequencing libraries for TCR beta derived from three nested multiplex PCR rounds that used slightly modified ARM-PCR. It was with TRBV1-TRBV30 forward primers and a C-beta reverse primer that the first two PCR rounds were run, at roughly 11 cycles each. TCRdb recomputed calls from the multiplex PCR reads with MiXCR, one row per CDR3 protein. The data show 330,000 or so distinct CDR3 sequences, around 60% seen once. A few counts support this clonotype. The antigen remains unidentified. Points from the study as a whole: Overlap in tumor-adjacent and tumor-blood pairs fell below that of tumor region pairs.

This clonotype originated in a man aged 35-49 years with primary liver carcinoma and hepatitis B virus infection. This sequence joins TRBV10-2 and TRBJ2-1; 8 nucleotides match TRBD2. The sequencing sample was made of peripheral blood. DNA for the CDR3: TGCGCCAGCACCCCGGGACTAGTGAGCAATGAGCAGTTCTTC. Translated, it gives CASTPGLVSNEQFF.